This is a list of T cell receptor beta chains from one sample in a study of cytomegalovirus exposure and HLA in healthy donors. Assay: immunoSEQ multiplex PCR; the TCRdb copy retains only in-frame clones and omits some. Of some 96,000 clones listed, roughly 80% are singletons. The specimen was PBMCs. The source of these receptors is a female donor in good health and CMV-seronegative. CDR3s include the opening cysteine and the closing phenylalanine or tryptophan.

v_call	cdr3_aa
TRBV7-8	CASSLLTRRAGNTIYF
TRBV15	CATSRDREREYYNEQFF
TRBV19	CASSSVIYNSPLHF
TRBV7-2	CASSLAPGDIINNEQFF
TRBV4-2	CASSQATSGSTHEQFF
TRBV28	CASSPGAVKNTEAFF
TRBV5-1	CASSWGQGDTEAFF
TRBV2	CASRPQGTGELFF
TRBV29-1	CSVGPRTGSGNTIYF
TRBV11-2	CASSLGGRDQPQHF
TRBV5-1	CASSLRQGALGNTIYF
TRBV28	CASRLRAGNTIYF
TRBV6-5	CASMSWRTDNEQFF
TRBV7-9	CASSLTGQGPYEQYF
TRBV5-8	CASSAGTDTQYF
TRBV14	CASSQDLYQPQHF
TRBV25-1	CASSEYPPRQENTGELFF
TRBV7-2	CASSLRPSGGITTDTQYF
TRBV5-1	CASSSSTIPYGYTF
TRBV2	CASRPPENTIYF
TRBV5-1	CASSLEGQAYEQYF
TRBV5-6	CASSHPGTIQTQYF
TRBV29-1	CSGDRGSETQYF